This T cell receptor (beta chain) is from a study of T cell responses to AZD1222 COVID-19 vaccine. Study observations and caveats: Unmutated variant regions reportedly attract nearly half of all spike-specific TCRs. Only a handful of AZD1222 recipients, about six in all, had baseline seropositivity. Donors skewed white British and female; clonal diversity was possibly underestimated. Rises in breadth and depth of Spike-specific TCRs came after two AZD1222 doses.

Points on this clone: Its matching antigen is unknown.

The method was immunoSEQ multiplex PCR; TCRdb's version includes in-frame clones alone and lacks a portion of them. The repertoire includes roughly 150,000 clones, 87% of them detected once, and about 8.9% sits in the top ten. This CDR3 has 15 residues. The V gene's germline CDR1 is LNHDA and CDR2 SQIVND (reference sequence). Trimming removed 6 bases from V and 5 bases from J, with 17 bases in between. The sequencing used peripheral blood, collected 28 days after the second AZD1222 dose. The origin of this receptor is an adult who received the AZD1222 COVID-19 vaccine. The chain links TRBV19 to TRBJ1-5, with D perhaps matching TRBD1 (5 bases). The CDR3 here is CASRPLSGDYQPQHF. As DNA, the CDR3 is TGTGCCAGTAGACCACTTTCCGGGGACTATCAGCCCCAGCATTTT.